This TCR beta chain was sequenced during a study of cytomegalovirus exposure and HLA in healthy donors. Study overall: An analysis done earlier identified approximately 120 million unique TCR beta sequences from about 179 million T cells. Of the donors genotyped, several hundred in all, 75% to 85% fell in the Caucasian-associated ancestry cluster.

General study points: It was only CMV serostatus that was available as immune exposure information. A later analysis appeared to link common viral pathogens to several of the most significant clusters.

With 60 Vbeta and 13 Jbeta primers, the PCR was carried out. The method was immunoSEQ multiplex PCR; TCRdb's version includes in-frame clones alone and lacks a portion of them. The data contain roughly 100,000 clones, just under 85% of them seen just once; the ten biggest clones take up 5.6%. As for this clone: Its antigen remains unidentified.

This CDR3 spans 14 amino acids. Trimming took 1 base from V and 3 from J, leaving 8 bases between them. The V gene's germline CDR1 is SGHRS and CDR2 YFSETQ. The receptor's source is a woman aged 18-29 years in good health and CMV-seropositive. The V gene is TRBV5-1, the J gene TRBJ1-5; tentative D call: TRBD1 (6 bases). Sequenced material: PBMCs. The CDR3 coding sequence is TGCGCCAGCAGCTTGCAGGGGTACAATCAGCCCCAGCATTTT. Amino acids: CASSLQGYNQPQHF. The variable domain in full, with the rest retrieved from reference TRBV5-1 and TRBJ1-5, is KAGVTQTPRYLIKTRGQQVTLSCSPISGHRSVSWYQQTPGQGLQFLFEYFSETQRNKGNFPGRFSGRQFSNSRSEMNVSTLELGDSALYLCASSLQGYNQPQHFGDGTRLSIL.